This T cell receptor beta chain was recovered during a study of T cells in Graves' hyperthyroidism and ophthalmopathy. Points from the study as a whole: Ophthalmopathy was model-predicted a median approximately 6.9 months pre-onset.

In germline, CDR1 is DFQATT, CDR2 SNEGSKA (reference sequence). V lost 3 bases and J 3 bases, leaving 9 bases between the germline ends. This CDR3 comprises 12 residues. RNA transcripts gave rise to amplified TCR beta CDR3 regions. First-round RT-PCR targeting the TCR CDR3 was performed with the HTBI primer set. TCRdb reprocessed the multiplex PCR reads with MiXCR, giving one entry per CDR3 protein. The table lists hundreds of thousands of distinct CDR3 sequences, about 15% of them singletons. For this clonotype: Its antigen is unknown.

Uncontrolled infection, other autoimmune disease, pregnancy or lactation disqualified patients from enrolment. The sample consisted of blood. The sequence was obtained from a woman under 30 with Graves' hyperthyroidism. The rearrangement links TRBV20-1 to TRBJ2-7; possibly TRBD1 for D (5 bases). CDR3: CSARTDNYEQYF. The CDR3, as DNA: TGCAGTGCTAGGACGGACAACTACGAGCAGTACTTC.